This TCR beta chain appears in the sequencing data of a study of radiotherapy plus CTLA-4 blockade in lung cancer. Study background: Objective responses arose in approximately 17% of patients, and 25% to 35% experienced disease control. General study findings and limits: Early blood T cell clone dynamics reportedly forecast response best, with interferon-beta. An expansion of tumor-derived TCR clones occurred in blood after radiotherapy plus ipilimumab.

This clone appeared once. The antigen remains undetermined. Clones were read by immunoSEQ multiplex PCR, and TCRdb kept only the in-frame ones, dropping some. The sample has around 38,000 clones, 80% to 90% seen once. V shed 1 base and J shed 4 bases, with 15 bases lying between them. CDR1 is SGHTS, CDR2 YDEGEE, per germline. The CDR3 spans 17 residues. This TCR was sampled from a human donor with non-small cell lung cancer whose response to radiotherapy plus ipilimumab could not be evaluated. The chain employs TRBV5-8 and TRBJ2-6; D is unclear. Sequences were derived from peripheral blood, sampled from a patient treated with radiotherapy plus ipilimumab. In DNA, the CDR3 is TGTGCCAGCAGCTTGCTCGCCAGAAGTGGCGGGGCCAACGTCCTGACTTTC. Encoded protein: CASSLLARSGGANVLTF.